The next 28 T cell receptor beta chains were all read from a single sample in a study of blood T cell repertoires in COVID-19 (dated by TCRdb to about 2020). Libraries were prepared through the immunoSEQ multiplex PCR assay. In TCRdb, the immuneACCESS table is reduced to in-frame sequences with V and J assigned. These tables do not hold every clone; where another copy was compared, an unresolved V gene accounts for under half, and the others remain unexplained. Within this sample are approximately 260,000 clones, with about 87% of them counted one time only. Of the sample, more than 8.5% is held by the ten largest clones. What was sequenced was peripheral blood. These receptors came from a woman between 70 and 85 years old with COVID-19, enrolled during active disease.

With respect to this clone: Other nucleotide sequences from this sample produce the same CDR3. The chain employs TRBV20-1 and TRBJ2-7; D remains ambiguous. Germline V gene data show CDR1 as DFQATT and CDR2 as SNEGSKA (reference sequence). This CDR3 spans 11 amino acids. The V end was cut by 6 bases, the J end by 3 bases, with 9 bases between. The CDR3 DNA is TGCAGTGCAAGCCCAAACTACGAGCAGTACTTC. Translated: CSASPNYEQYF.

The rearrangement joins TRBV7-3 to TRBJ2-7; TRBD2 matches 10 bases. The germline gives CDR1 SGHTA, CDR2 FQGTGA. The CDR3 length is 15 residues. V shed 2 bases and J 6 bases; nucleotides not matched to a gene: 7. The CDR3 sequence: CASSLGLAGDGEQYF. The CDR3 DNA reads TGTGCCAGCAGCTTAGGCCTAGCGGGAGACGGCGAGCAGTACTTC.

The V call is TRBV18, the J call TRBJ2-4, with 8 bases aligning to TRBD1. The V and J ends lost 2 bases and 2 bases, in that order; junction bases with no gene match: 8. Germline CDR1 and CDR2: KGHSH and LQKENI. CDR3 size: 17 residues. DNA for the CDR3: TGTGCCAGCTCACCAGGCGGACAGGGTCGGACCAAAAACATTCAGTACTTC. Protein sequence: CASSPGGQGRTKNIQYF.

J is TRBJ1-1 and V is TRBV11-1; D unclear. Between the trimmed V and J ends, which lost 4 bases and 3 bases, there was a span of 15 bases. Germline CDR1 SGHAT, CDR2 FQDESV (reference sequence). This CDR3 contains 15 residues. In nucleotides, the CDR3 is TGTGCCAGCAGCTCGATGACGGCGAGGGACACTGAAGCTTTCTTT. Translation: CASSSMTARDTEAFF.

The chain recombines TRBV5-4 with TRBJ1-2; D gene unclear. Trimming cost V 3 bases and J 7 bases, with 13 bases left between them. Germline V gene lookup returns CDR1 SGHNT and CDR2 YYREEE (reference sequence). The CDR3 has 13 residues. This chain's CDR3 is CASSSAGNPGYTF. The CDR3, as DNA: TGTGCCAGCAGCTCCGCAGGCAATCCTGGCTACACCTTC.

A word on this clone: Other DNA sequences in this specimen translate into the identical CDR3. The chain links TRBV6-5 to TRBJ1-2; 7 positions agree with TRBD1. The V and J ends lost 7 bases and 6 bases, in that order; junction bases with no gene match: 8. There are 13 residues in the CDR3. CDR1 is MNHEY, CDR2 SVGAGI, per germline. The DNA for the CDR3 is TGTGCCAGCACCCGACAGGGAAGGGATGGCTACACCTTC. Translating it yields CASTRQGRDGYTF.

The chain carries TRBV7-9 and TRBJ2-1; D may be TRBD1 (6 bases). The CDR3 contains 13 residues. Per germline, CDR1 SEHNR and CDR2 FQNEAQ (reference sequence). V was shortened by 3 bases and J by 6 bases, with 9 bases between the two germline ends. Written as DNA, the CDR3 is TGTGCCAGCAGCTTCGGACAGACCAATGAGCAGTTCTTC. This sequence encodes CASSFGQTNEQFF.

This clone turned up a few times. J is TRBJ1-2 and V is TRBV28; TRBD1 might be the D (6 bases). Trimming pared 5 bases from V and 8 bases from J, leaving 24 bases between. Germline V gives CDR1 MDHEN, CDR2 SYDVKM. The CDR3 loop spans 16 amino acids. This chain's CDR3 is CASSPPTGHYGFGYTF. CDR3 coding DNA: TGTGCCAGCAGTCCACCGACAGGACACTATGGCTTCGGCTACACCTTC.

Only one count was recorded for this clone. The V gene is TRBV5-1, the J gene TRBJ2-1; 8 nucleotides line up with TRBD2. The CDR3 consists of 17 residues. Trimming took 0 bases from V and 1 from J; bases not matched to a gene: 6. Germline V gene lookup returns CDR1 SGHRS and CDR2 YFSETQ. The CDR3 loop is CASSLVGAGGSYNEQFF. The CDR3 bases are TGCGCCAGCAGCTTGGTGGGGGCGGGAGGATCCTACAATGAGCAGTTCTTC.

This chain uses TRBV29-1 with TRBJ1-1; D perhaps matches TRBD1 (6 bases). The germline V gene has CDR1 SQVTM and CDR2 ANQGSEA. The V end was cut by 7 bases, the J end by 3 bases, with 15 bases between. The CDR3 runs 13 residues. In DNA form, the CDR3 reads TGCAGCGGTAGCTTAGGGGGGGACACTGAAGCTTTCTTT. Translated: CSGSLGGDTEAFF.

This sequence joins TRBV11-2 and TRBJ2-5; D gene uncertain. Trimming shortened V by 5 bases and J by 4 bases, and 11 bases separated the two germline ends. The length of the CDR3 is 13 residues. Germline assignment: CDR1 SGHAT and CDR2 FQNNGV. The DNA for the CDR3 is TGTGCCAGCAGCACCGGAGACGGAGAGACCCAGTACTTC. It yields the protein CASSTGDGETQYF.

This clone was found a few times. The chain uses TRBV4-1 and TRBJ1-1; a possible D gene is TRBD1 (6 bases). V lost 0 bases and J 0 bases, leaving 11 bases between the germline ends. The CDR3 has 16 residues. From germline, CDR1 is MGHRA and CDR2 YSYEKL. Here the CDR3 reads CASSQDQDSLNTEAFF. The CDR3 DNA reads as TGCGCCAGCAGCCAAGATCAGGACAGCTTGAACACTGAAGCTTTCTTT.

The chain uses TRBV7-3 and TRBJ2-3, with TRBD2 identical over 7 bases. Germline V gene lookup returns CDR1 SGHTA and CDR2 FQGTGA. The CDR3 consists of 16 residues. The V segment lost 1 base and the J segment 2 bases; nucleotides outside the gene matches: 6. Here the CDR3 DNA reads TGTGCCAGCAGCTTAAATGGGGGAGGGATCACAGATACGCAGTATTTT. This encodes CASSLNGGGITDTQYF.

The CDR3: CASSSTGGPSGNTIYF. Here the CDR3 DNA reads TGTGCCAGCAGCTCAACAGGGGGCCCCTCTGGAAACACCATATATTTT. The rearrangement links TRBV7-2 to TRBJ1-3, with 9 nucleotides matching TRBD1. The CDR3 is 16 residues long. The junction had 4 bases not matched to a gene; V was cut back by 4 bases and J by 0 bases. CDR1 is SGHTA and CDR2 is FQGNSA in the germline V gene. Full variable domain (remainder filled in from reference TRBV7-2 and TRBJ1-3): GAGVSQSPSNKVTEKGKDVELRCDPISGHTALYWYRQSLGQGLEFLIYFQGNSAPDKSGLPSDRFSAERTGGSVSTLTIQRTQQEDSAVYLCASSSTGGPSGNTIYFGEGSWLTVV.

V and J are TRBV20-1 and TRBJ2-5, with a possible D match to TRBD1 (6 bases). Germline V gene sequence: CDR1 DFQATT, CDR2 SNEGSKA (reference sequence). This CDR3 is 11 amino acids long. Trimming pared 4 bases from V and 3 bases from J, leaving 6 bases between. Here the CDR3 DNA reads TGCAGTGCTACAGGGGAAGAGACCCAGTACTTC. Its protein is CSATGEETQYF.

V and J are TRBV19 and TRBJ1-1; TRBD1 agrees at 9 bases. Germline values: CDR1 LNHDA, CDR2 SQIVND (reference sequence). The CDR3 has 14 amino acids. The J segment lost 2 bases and the V segment lost 7 bases, leaving 5 bases of the junction unmatched. The DNA of the CDR3 is TGTGCCAGTACCCGGGACAGGGACAACACTGAAGCTTTCTTT. It specifies CASTRDRDNTEAFF. Looking up the rest from reference TRBV19 and TRBJ1-1 gives the full variable domain: DGGITQSPKYLFRKEGQNVTLSCEQNLNHDAMYWYRQDPGQGLRLIYYSQIVNDFQKGDIAEGYSVSREKKESFPLTVTSAQKNPTAFYLCASTRDRDNTEAFFGQGTRLTVV.

The V and J genes are TRBV16 and TRBJ1-2; 8 bases line up with TRBD1. The CDR3 is 13 amino acids. The V gene's germline CDR1 is KGHSY and CDR2 FQNENV. V was pared by 4 bases and J by 6 bases, with 4 bases of the junction left unmatched. CDR3 protein: CASSPRQGNGYTF. DNA of the CDR3: TGTGCCAGCAGCCCAAGACAGGGGAATGGCTACACCTTC.

The rearrangement joins TRBV6-5 to TRBJ1-2; D is perhaps TRBD1 (5 bases). CDR3 length: 15 residues. Trimming took 0 bases from V and 4 from J, leaving 12 bases between them. The germline V gene encodes CDR1 MNHEY and CDR2 SVGAGI. The CDR3 DNA reads as TGTGCCAGCAGTTACTCACCGCGTCAGGGCTATGGCTACACCTTC. Its protein product is CASSYSPRQGYGYTF.

The V call is TRBV7-2, the J call TRBJ2-4, with 8 bases fitting TRBD1. Losses at the gene ends were 1 base for V and 12 bases for J; bases not matched to a gene: 14. CDR3 length equals 16 residues. The germline V gene encodes CDR1 SGHTA and CDR2 FQGNSA. CDR3 sequence: CASSLGGTGAGRPQYF. The CDR3 nucleotides read TGTGCCAGCAGCTTAGGGGGGACAGGAGCTGGACGCCCTCAGTACTTC.

This clone is a singleton in its sample. This rearrangement joins TRBV6-6 to TRBJ1-4, with unresolved D. From germline, CDR1 is MNHNY and CDR2 SVGAGI (reference sequence). V lost 3 bases and J 7 bases, leaving 6 bases between the germline ends. The CDR3 runs 12 residues. The CDR3 is CASSYNREKLFF. The CDR3 nucleotides are TGTGCCAGCAGTTATAATCGTGAAAAACTGTTTTTT.

The chain links TRBV19 to TRBJ1-1; D is perhaps TRBD1 (6 bases). The CDR3 is 14 amino acids. Between the trimmed V and J ends, which lost 4 bases and 4 bases, there was a span of 13 bases. CDR1 is LNHDA, CDR2 SQIVND, per germline (reference sequence). CDR3 loop: CASSTGVILTEAFF. The CDR3 DNA sequence: TGTGCCAGTAGTACAGGGGTAATACTCACTGAAGCTTTCTTT.

In its sample, this clone was seen a few times. The V and J genes are TRBV15 and TRBJ1-2; D not resolved. The CDR3 is made up of 17 amino acids. CDR1 and CDR2 from the germline V gene are LNHNV and YYDKDF (reference sequence). V lost 0 bases, J lost 4 bases, and 18 bases lay in between. DNA of the CDR3: TGTGCCACCAGCAGAGAGGTTGGTGGGGAGGGAGTCTATGGCTACACCTTC. This gives the protein CATSREVGGEGVYGYTF.

The genes are TRBV6-2 or TRBV6-3 and TRBJ2-2; 13 bases are a match to TRBD2. The CDR3 has 17 amino acids. Germline V gene lookup returns CDR1 MNHEY and CDR2 SVGEGT. Trimming cost V 5 bases and J 6 bases; bases outside gene matches: 9. The CDR3 region is CASSPQSGLAGAGELFF. The CDR3, as DNA: TGTGCCAGCAGTCCCCAATCTGGACTAGCGGGAGCCGGGGAGCTGTTTTTT.

The V gene is TRBV3-1 (or the pseudogene TRBV3-2), the J gene TRBJ2-2; 9 bases agree with TRBD2. The germline V gene has CDR1 LGHDT and CDR2 YNNKEL (reference sequence). Unmatched junction bases numbered 1, after V lost 0 bases and J lost 5 bases. This CDR3 spans 15 amino acids. CDR3 coding DNA: TGTGCCAGCAGCCAAGATGCGGGAGGGACCGGGGAGCTGTTTTTT. It codes for CASSQDAGGTGELFF.

The rearrangement links TRBV10-3 to TRBJ1-1, with D maybe TRBD1 (6 bases). Between the trimmed V and J ends, which lost 6 bases and 1 base, there was a span of 12 bases. Per the germline V gene, CDR1 is ENHRY and CDR2 is SYGVKD. This CDR3 region has 14 residues. This CDR3 reads CAIRGTRGNTEAFF. CDR3 nucleotide sequence: TGTGCCATCAGGGGCACCAGGGGGAACACTGAAGCTTTCTTT.

J is TRBJ2-7 and V is TRBV6-4; TRBD2 is a possible D gene (5 bases). Trimming pared 11 bases from V and 1 base from J, leaving 12 bases between. Germline V CDR1 and CDR2: MRHNA, SNTAGT. This CDR3 comprises 12 residues. The CDR3 sequence: CARLRGSYEQYF. The CDR3 DNA is TGTGCCCGCCTTCGCGGGTCCTACGAGCAGTACTTC.

The CDR3 nucleotides are TGTGCCAGCTCACCACCTGCGACTAGCGGGAGGGAGCAGTTCTTC. Its translation: CASSPPATSGREQFF. The chain couples TRBV18 to TRBJ2-1; 13 bases agree with TRBD2. V lost 0 bases, J lost 10 bases, and 3 bases stayed unmatched. Germline V CDR1 and CDR2: KGHSH, LQKENI. This CDR3 contains 15 residues.

The chain has TRBV5-1 and TRBJ2-7; TRBD2 agrees at 10 bases. Germline V gene sequence: CDR1 SGHRS, CDR2 YFSETQ. CDR3 length: 15 amino acids. J was trimmed by 7 bases and V by 1 base; bases with no gene match: 8. The CDR3 sequence: CASSLMASGSLEQYF. CDR3 nucleotides: TGCGCCAGCAGCTTGATGGCTAGCGGGAGTTTGGAGCAGTACTTC.